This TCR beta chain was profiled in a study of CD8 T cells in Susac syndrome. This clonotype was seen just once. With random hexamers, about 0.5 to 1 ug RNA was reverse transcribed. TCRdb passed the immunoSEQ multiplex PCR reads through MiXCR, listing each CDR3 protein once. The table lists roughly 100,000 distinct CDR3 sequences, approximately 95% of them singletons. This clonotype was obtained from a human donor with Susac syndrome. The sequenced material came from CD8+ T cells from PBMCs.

Here the CDR3 reads CATSSSLRSLFGYTF. CDR3 bases: TGTGCCACCAGCAGCTCCCTCCGGAGCCTATTCGGCTACACCTTC. The chain recombines TRBV15 with TRBJ1-2; no reliable D call. CDR1 is LNHNV, CDR2 YYDKDF, per germline (reference sequence). The CDR3 contains 15 residues. Trimming cost V 3 bases and J 8 bases, with 19 bases left between them.